The clone carrying this TCR beta chain appeared once. The data originate from a study of blood T cell repertoires in COVID-19. Study in general: Sources were T cells, B-cell-depleted T cells, or PBMCs; the material itself was cDNA or gDNA.

Assay used: immunoSEQ multiplex PCR; TCRdb lists only in-frame clones, some missing. This table has some 130,000 clones, 86% appearing once. In terms of age and location, participants ranged from about 18 to 95 years and lived in about 25 US areas. Sequenced: PBMCs or T cells enriched from blood (not recorded which). The sequence was collected from a woman aged 50 to 60 who had recovered from COVID-19.

The CDR3, as DNA: TGTGCCAGCAGCTTTATGGTCCAGGGCGGCTACACCTTC. Translating it yields CASSFMVQGGYTF. This chain joins TRBV5-5 and TRBJ1-2; perhaps TRBD1 as D (5 bases). The CDR3 has 13 residues. The V end was cut by 2 bases, the J end by 8 bases, with 13 bases between. CDR1 SGHKS and CDR2 YYEKEE come from the germline V gene (reference sequence).